This TCR beta chain was identified in a study of T cell changes during pregnancy in multiple sclerosis. CDR1 and CDR2 (germline): KGHSH, LQKENI. The CDR3 loop spans 14 amino acids. The ends were cut back, 2 bases at V and 5 bases at J, with 9 bases in the middle. The method was immunoSEQ multiplex PCR; TCRdb's version includes in-frame clones alone and lacks a portion of them. The sample comprises over 85,000 clones, roughly nine tenths of which are singletons, and around 0.78% rests with the top ten. This chain connects TRBV18 to TRBJ1-4, with D uncertain. The TCR sequence derives from a female donor in good health, enrolled as a control in a pregnancy study. Here the sequenced sample was peripheral blood, taken in the second trimester of pregnancy. The CDR3 is CASSPSEQNEKLFF. The CDR3 nucleotides read TGTGCCAGCTCACCATCGGAACAGAATGAAAAACTGTTTTTT.